These 8 T cell receptor beta chains share one sample of origin, sequenced in a study of patients and donors after allogeneic stem cell transplantation. TCRdb analysed the RT-PCR reads with MiXCR anew, one entry per CDR3 protein. The sample comprises some 880,000 distinct CDR3 sequences, roughly 18% of which are singletons, and 6% rests with the top ten. The sample comprised blood, either unsorted or a sorted T cell fraction (not recorded which). These receptors were taken from a human donor who was either an allogeneic HSCT recipient or a stem cell or donor lymphocyte infusion donor (not recorded which). It is not recorded whose cells these are; they may come from a transplant donor.

This clonotype occurred a few times. The chain uses TRBV27 and TRBJ2-7; D is unclear. From germline, CDR1 is MNHEY and CDR2 SMNVEV (reference sequence). The CDR3 spans 13 residues. V lost 5 bases to trimming and J lost 2 bases, with 10 bases between them. The CDR3 DNA sequence: TGTGCCAGCAGTCCGACCGCTCCCTACGAGCAGTACTTC. Residues: CASSPTAPYEQYF.

This chain joins TRBV4-3 and TRBJ1-6; D not resolved. Trimming stripped 0 bases from V and 9 bases from J, with 15 bases between. This CDR3 has 16 residues. Germline-derived CDR1 and CDR2 are LGHNA and YSLEER. The CDR3 protein is CASSQDGPGWGSPLHF. CDR3 coding DNA: TGCGCCAGCAGCCAAGACGGCCCGGGCTGGGGTTCACCCCTCCACTTT.

Concerning this clonotype itself: The germline gene is not matched at one end of the junction; a read error may be the cause. The rearrangement uses TRBV12-3 or TRBV12-4 and TRBJ2-1; 10 positions agree with TRBD1. The CDR3 contains 15 residues. CDR3 in amino acids: CASRQGGQGRHEQSF. CDR3 bases: TGTGCCAGCCGACAAGGGGGACAGGGGAGACATGAGCAGTCCTTC.

The CDR3 DNA sequence: TGTGCCAGCAGCTTAGGGAGACTAGCGGGAGGGCACTACGAGCAGTACTTC. Its translation is CASSLGRLAGGHYEQYF. J is TRBJ2-7 and V is TRBV7-8; the match to TRBD2 covers 14 bases. The CDR3 sequence is 17 residues long. In germline, CDR1 is SGHVS, CDR2 FQNEAQ. V lost 1 base, J lost 3 bases, and 5 bases stayed unmatched. The whole variable domain, filled in from reference TRBV7-8 and TRBJ2-7, reads GAGVSQSPRYKVAKRGQDVALRCDPISGHVSLFWYQQALGQGPEFLTYFQNEAQLDKSGLPSDRFFAERPEGSVSTLKIQRTQQEDSAVYLCASSLGRLAGGHYEQYFGPGTRLTVT.

This chain joins TRBV20-1 and TRBJ1-1; no reliable D call. Germline lookup yields CDR1 DFQATT and CDR2 SNEGSKA (reference sequence). V shed 5 bases and J shed 5 bases, with 15 bases lying between them. The CDR3 runs to 13 residues. As DNA, the CDR3 is TGCAGTGCTTTGCGGAGGGATCTAACTGAAGCTTTCTTT. Amino acid sequence: CSALRRDLTEAFF.

This clonotype was seen a handful of times. The chain joins TRBV5-1 to TRBJ2-1; tentative D call: TRBD2 (5 bases). The CDR3 length is 14 residues. The V end was cut by 2 bases, the J end by 6 bases, with 12 bases between. Germline V CDR1 and CDR2: SGHRS, YFSETQ. The CDR3 region is CASSLGREGNEQFF. CDR3 bases: TGCGCCAGCAGCTTAGGTCGGGAAGGCAATGAGCAGTTCTTC.

The chain uses TRBV20-1 and TRBJ2-2; a weak D match, TRBD2 (5 bases). This CDR3 contains 14 residues. V was cut by 2 bases and J by 0 bases, with 7 bases left in between. CDR1 is DFQATT and CDR2 is SNEGSKA in the germline V gene (reference sequence). The CDR3 is CSARSGSNTGELFF. The CDR3 bases are TGCAGTGCTAGATCGGGATCGAACACCGGGGAGCTGTTTTTT.

This sequence joins TRBV4-2 and TRBJ2-7, with D possibly matching TRBD2 (6 bases). Germline CDR1 is LGHNA and CDR2 is YNFKEQ. V dropped 0 bases and J dropped 0 bases, with 12 bases sitting between them. CDR3 length: 16 residues. CDR3 region: CASSQDLSGDSYEQYF. Written as DNA, the CDR3 is TGTGCCAGCAGCCAAGATCTTAGCGGAGACTCCTACGAGCAGTACTTC.